What follows are 15 T cell receptor beta chains derived from one specimen sequenced in a study of cytomegalovirus exposure and HLA in healthy donors. Repertoires were generated with immunoSEQ multiplex PCR, while TCRdb's copy carries only in-frame clones and drops some. The sample consists of about 260,000 clones, less than 95% of them appearing once. The sequencing sample was made of PBMCs. These TCRs come from a woman in her twenties or thirties in good health and CMV-seronegative.

In nucleotides, the CDR3 is TGTGCCAGCAGCTTAGGTGGGGACAGGGGTAGACCTGAAGCTTTCTTT. Residues: CASSLGGDRGRPEAFF. The J gene is TRBJ1-1, the V gene TRBV11-3; 10 bases map to TRBD1. Germline V gene lookup returns CDR1 SGHNT and CDR2 YENEEA. V lost 1 base, J lost 6 bases, and 8 bases stayed unmatched. The CDR3 runs to 16 residues.

This clone has just one count. The same CDR3 arises from other DNA sequences in this sample as well. V and J are TRBV5-1 and TRBJ2-3; 13 nucleotides line up with TRBD2. Unmatched junction bases numbered 4, after V lost 0 bases and J lost 0 bases. This CDR3 has 18 amino acids. Looked up from germline, CDR1 is SGHRS and CDR2 is YFSETQ. CDR3 amino acids: CASSLVPGLAGSTDTQYF. CDR3 bases: TGCGCCAGCAGCTTGGTTCCGGGACTAGCGGGAAGCACAGATACGCAGTATTTT.

The rearrangement uses TRBV5-6 and TRBJ2-7, with TRBD2 as a possible D gene (6 bases). Germline V CDR1 and CDR2: SGHDT, YYEEEE. CDR3 length equals 14 residues. V was trimmed by 4 bases and J by 3 bases, leaving 14 bases between them. CDR3 residues: CASSGGTFGYEQYF. CDR3 nucleotide sequence: TGTGCCAGCAGCGGCGGGACCTTCGGCTACGAGCAGTACTTC.

This clone was observed a single time. This sequence joins TRBV28 and TRBJ2-3; 7 nucleotides agree with TRBD2. Per the germline V gene, CDR1 is MDHEN and CDR2 is SYDVKM. V lost 5 bases to trimming and J lost 4 bases; unmatched junction nucleotides: 12. The CDR3 length is 16 residues. CDR3 residues: CASSPTGGVGADTQYF. The CDR3 DNA sequence: TGTGCCAGCAGTCCTACGGGGGGTGTAGGGGCAGATACGCAGTATTTT.

The rearrangement links TRBV28 to TRBJ2-5, with D perhaps matching TRBD2 (7 bases). CDR1 and CDR2 from the germline V gene are MDHEN and SYDVKM. V was clipped by 10 bases and J by 6 bases, with 21 bases between them. This CDR3 region has 14 residues. CDR3 amino acids: CATSGAGDLKTQYF. The CDR3, as DNA: TGTGCCACCTCGGGGGCGGGAGATTTGAAGACCCAGTACTTC.

This chain joins TRBV19 and TRBJ2-3; D is perhaps TRBD2 (6 bases). V shed 5 bases and J shed 0 bases, with 18 bases lying between them. CDR1 LNHDA and CDR2 SQIVND come from the germline V gene (reference sequence). The CDR3 length is 17 residues. CDR3 bases: TGTGCCAGTAGTCCCCTCCGGGACTTTCCTAGCACAGATACGCAGTATTTT. Its protein is CASSPLRDFPSTDTQYF.

V usage is TRBV12-5 and J usage is TRBJ2-1, with TRBD2 matching over 14 bases. The CDR3 is 18 residues long. The germline V gene has CDR1 LGHNT and CDR2 FRNRAP. With V trimmed by 1 base and J by 8 bases, 10 bases remained unmatched. CDR3 in amino acids: CASGLELKGLAGEDEQFF. The CDR3 coding sequence is TGTGCTAGTGGTTTGGAGTTGAAGGGACTAGCGGGAGAGGATGAGCAGTTCTTC. Filled out from reference TRBV12-5 and TRBJ2-1, the complete variable domain reads DARVTQTPRHKVTEMGQEVTMRCQPILGHNTVFWYRQTMMQGLELLAYFRNRAPLDDSGMPKDRFSAEMPDATLATLKIQPSEPRDSAVYFCASGLELKGLAGEDEQFFGPGTRLTVL.

The chain recombines TRBV7-8 with TRBJ1-1, with D hard to call. The V end lost 3 bases, the J end lost 2 bases, and 4 bases lay between the germline ends. In germline, CDR1 is SGHVS, CDR2 FQNEAQ. The CDR3 totals 12 residues. For the CDR3, the DNA is TGTGCCAGCAGCTTTGGAAACACTGAAGCTTTCTTT. Its translation: CASSFGNTEAFF.

The chain joins TRBV11-2 to TRBJ2-3, with 10 nucleotides matching TRBD2. With V trimmed by 5 bases and J by 4 bases, 9 bases remained unmatched. Germline CDR1 and CDR2: SGHAT and FQNNGV. The CDR3 is 16 residues long. CDR3 DNA sequence: TGTGCCAGCAGCCCGGGTCTGGGACTAGCGTCAGATACGCAGTATTTT. Translating it yields CASSPGLGLASDTQYF.

This clone was seen a single time. V usage is TRBV5-4 and J usage is TRBJ2-6; D unresolved. V was cut by 5 bases and J by 2 bases, with 14 bases left in between. Germline loops: CDR1 SGHNT, CDR2 YYREEE (reference sequence). The CDR3 is 16 residues long. The CDR3 spells CASSPGWVTGANVLTF. As DNA, the CDR3 is TGTGCCAGCAGTCCTGGGTGGGTAACTGGGGCCAACGTCCTGACTTTC.

As for this clone: Other nucleotide sequences in the sample specify the same CDR3. The rearrangement uses TRBV27 and TRBJ2-7; no clear D gene. Germline-derived CDR1 and CDR2 are MNHEY and SMNVEV (reference sequence). V was trimmed by 5 bases and J by 2 bases, leaving 10 bases between them. This CDR3 has 13 residues. CDR3 sequence reads: CASSLTPTYEQYF. CDR3 DNA sequence: TGTGCCAGCAGTCTCACCCCGACCTACGAGCAGTACTTC.

The chain has TRBV5-4 and TRBJ2-7; D is undetermined. V was cut by 7 bases and J by 2 bases, with 13 bases left in between. Germline CDR1 SGHNT, CDR2 YYREEE (reference sequence). CDR3 size: 13 residues. DNA of the CDR3: TGTGCCAGCGGGGTAGACGGTCCCTACGAGCAGTACTTC. Translated, it gives CASGVDGPYEQYF. The full variable domain, with the rest looked up from reference TRBV5-4 and TRBJ2-7, is ETGVTQSPTHLIKTRGQQVTLRCSSQSGHNTVSWYQQALGQGPQFIFQYYREEENGRGNFPPRFSGLQFPNYSSELNVNALELDDSALYLCASGVDGPYEQYFGPGTRLTVT.

V and J are TRBV11-3 and TRBJ2-7; D remains unclear. CDR1 is SGHNT and CDR2 is YENEEA in the germline V gene. The CDR3 loop spans 15 amino acids. V shed 6 bases and J shed 0 bases, with 15 bases lying between them. This CDR3 is CASRGYDTSSYEQYF. The CDR3 DNA is TGTGCCAGCAGGGGCTACGACACGAGCTCCTACGAGCAGTACTTC.

This chain joins TRBV6-1 and TRBJ2-7, with 11 nucleotides matching TRBD2. With V trimmed by 2 bases and J by 5 bases, 5 bases remained unmatched. The CDR3 is 15 amino acids. Germline CDR1 MNHNS, CDR2 SASEGT. The CDR3 here is CASSELLAGGNEQYF. As DNA, the CDR3 is TGTGCCAGCAGTGAACTGCTAGCGGGAGGAAACGAGCAGTACTTC.

The V and J genes are TRBV5-1 and TRBJ1-2; D may be TRBD1 (6 bases). Germline CDR1 is SGHRS and CDR2 is YFSETQ. The CDR3 has 14 residues. Deletions cut 6 bases from V and 6 bases from J, with 18 bases between. The CDR3 reads CASTLLGAADGYTF. CDR3 nucleotide sequence: TGCGCCAGCACCCTCCTGGGGGCAGCAGATGGCTACACCTTC.